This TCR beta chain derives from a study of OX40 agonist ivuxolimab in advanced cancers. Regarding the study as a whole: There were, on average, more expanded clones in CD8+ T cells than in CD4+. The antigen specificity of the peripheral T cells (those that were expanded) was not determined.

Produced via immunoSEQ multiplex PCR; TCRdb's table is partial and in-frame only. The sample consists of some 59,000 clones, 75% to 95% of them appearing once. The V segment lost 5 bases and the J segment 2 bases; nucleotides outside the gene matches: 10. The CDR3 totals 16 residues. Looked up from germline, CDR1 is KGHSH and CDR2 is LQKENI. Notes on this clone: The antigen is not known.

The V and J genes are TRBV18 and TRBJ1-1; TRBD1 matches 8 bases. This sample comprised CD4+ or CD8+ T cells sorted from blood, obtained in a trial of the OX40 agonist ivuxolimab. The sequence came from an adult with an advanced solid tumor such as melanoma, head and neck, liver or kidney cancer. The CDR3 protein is CASSARDRSRNTEAFF. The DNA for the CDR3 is TGTGCCAGCTCAGCCCGGGACAGGTCCCGAAACACTGAAGCTTTCTTT.